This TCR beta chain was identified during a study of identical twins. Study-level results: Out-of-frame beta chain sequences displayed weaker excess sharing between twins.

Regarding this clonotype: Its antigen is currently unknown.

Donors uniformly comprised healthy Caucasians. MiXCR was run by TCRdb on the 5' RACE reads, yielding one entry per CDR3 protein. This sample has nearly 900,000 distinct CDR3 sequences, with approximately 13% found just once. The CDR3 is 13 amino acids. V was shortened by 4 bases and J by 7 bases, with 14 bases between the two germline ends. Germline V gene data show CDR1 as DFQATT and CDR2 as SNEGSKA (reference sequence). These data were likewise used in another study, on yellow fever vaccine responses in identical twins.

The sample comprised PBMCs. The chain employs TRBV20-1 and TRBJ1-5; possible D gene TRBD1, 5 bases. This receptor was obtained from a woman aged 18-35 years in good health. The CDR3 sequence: CSATQGPGQPQHF. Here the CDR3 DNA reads TGCAGTGCTACGCAGGGTCCTGGACAGCCCCAGCATTTT.